This is a list of T cell receptor beta chains from one sample in a study of blood T cells in healthy people across ages. In TCRdb, the 5' RACE reads were re-called with MiXCR into one record per CDR3 protein. This sample has about 1,400,000 distinct CDR3 sequences; 42% occur once, and the top ten carry roughly 7.9%. The sequencing input was blood. The receptors here all came from a woman in her late teens or twenties in good health. Both conserved end residues are part of each CDR3. Fields, in order: clone size, J gene, D gene, V gene, CDR3 protein, CDR3 DNA. The D gene is left open where the match is weak. Only some rows state a clone size, as once, few, many or a class for expanded clones.

clone_size: few; j_call: TRBJ1-5; d_call: -; v_call: TRBV3-1; cdr3_aa: CASSPGMGQPQHF; cdr3_nt: TGTGCCAGCAGCCCAGGAATGGGTCAGCCCCAGCATTTT
clone_size: -; j_call: TRBJ2-1; d_call: -; v_call: TRBV5-6; cdr3_aa: CASSSAHYISYNEQFF; cdr3_nt: TGTGCCAGCAGTTCGGCGCACTACATCTCCTACAATGAGCAGTTCTTC
clone_size: -; j_call: TRBJ2-1; d_call: TRBD2; v_call: TRBV20-1; cdr3_aa: CSEWGGRVNEQFF; cdr3_nt: TGCAGTGAATGGGGGGGTCGGGTCAATGAGCAGTTCTTC
clone_size: -; j_call: TRBJ2-3; d_call: -; v_call: TRBV24-1; cdr3_aa: CATSDSGLGRGTQYF; cdr3_nt: TGTGCCACCAGTGATTCGGGACTGGGAAGGGGGACGCAGTATTTT
clone_size: once; j_call: TRBJ1-6; d_call: -; v_call: TRBV11-2; cdr3_aa: CAVPGPGGDSPLHF; cdr3_nt: TGTGCCGTCCCGGGACCCGGGGGCGATTCACCCCTCCACTTT
clone_size: -; j_call: TRBJ2-1; d_call: TRBD2; v_call: TRBV27; cdr3_aa: CASSSLAGEGGWYNEQFF; cdr3_nt: TGTGCCAGCAGTTCCCTAGCGGGAGAGGGGGGGTGGTACAATGAGCAGTTCTTC
clone_size: few; j_call: TRBJ2-1; d_call: TRBD2; v_call: TRBV20-1; cdr3_aa: CSAYLASGRVDNEQFF; cdr3_nt: TGCAGTGCTTATCTCGCTAGCGGGAGGGTGGACAATGAGCAGTTCTTC
clone_size: -; j_call: TRBJ2-7; d_call: TRBD1; v_call: TRBV7-9; cdr3_aa: CASSLDRVVSYEQYF; cdr3_nt: TGTGCCAGCAGCTTGGACAGGGTTGTCTCCTACGAGCAGTACTTC
clone_size: few; j_call: TRBJ1-4; d_call: -; v_call: TRBV4-2; cdr3_aa: CASSQDSPPGSTNEKLFF; cdr3_nt: TGTGCCAGCAGCCAAGATTCCCCTCCAGGGTCGACTAATGAAAAACTGTTTTTT
clone_size: few; j_call: TRBJ2-1; d_call: -; v_call: TRBV12-5; cdr3_aa: CASGYGDEQFF; cdr3_nt: TGTGCTAGTGGTTATGGAGATGAGCAGTTCTTC
clone_size: few; j_call: TRBJ2-7; d_call: -; v_call: TRBV10-2; cdr3_aa: CASKDGSGPYYEQYF; cdr3_nt: TGCGCCAGCAAGGATGGGTCGGGACCATACTACGAGCAGTACTTC
clone_size: -; j_call: TRBJ2-2; d_call: TRBD2; v_call: TRBV9; cdr3_aa: CASSVATSGELTGELFF; cdr3_nt: TGTGCCAGCAGCGTAGCCACTAGCGGAGAGCTCACCGGGGAGCTGTTTTTT
clone_size: few; j_call: TRBJ2-7; d_call: -; v_call: TRBV20-1; cdr3_aa: CSAKPRYEQYF; cdr3_nt: TGCAGTGCTAAGCCCCGATACGAGCAGTACTTC
clone_size: -; j_call: TRBJ2-7; d_call: TRBD1; v_call: TRBV12-3/TRBV12-4; cdr3_aa: CASSLGTGIEQYF; cdr3_nt: TGTGCCAGCAGTTTGGGGACAGGAATCGAGCAGTACTTC
clone_size: few; j_call: TRBJ2-7; d_call: TRBD1; v_call: TRBV6-1; cdr3_aa: CASSALSGAPQGGSYEQYF; cdr3_nt: TGTGCCAGCAGTGCCCTTTCTGGGGCGCCACAGGGGGGATCCTACGAGCAGTACTTC
clone_size: -; j_call: TRBJ2-1; d_call: TRBD2; v_call: TRBV10-3; cdr3_aa: CAIRAGTSGRDHNEQFF; cdr3_nt: TGTGCCATCAGGGCCGGGACTAGCGGGAGGGACCACAATGAGCAGTTCTTC
clone_size: -; j_call: TRBJ2-5; d_call: -; v_call: TRBV6-2/TRBV6-3; cdr3_aa: CASSYSSPQETQYF; cdr3_nt: TGTGCCAGCAGTTACTCCAGCCCACAAGAGACCCAGTACTTC
clone_size: few; j_call: TRBJ2-1; d_call: -; v_call: TRBV30; cdr3_aa: CAWSPSGETYNEQFF; cdr3_nt: TGTGCCTGGAGTCCTTCGGGAGAAACTTACAATGAGCAGTTCTTC
clone_size: -; j_call: TRBJ2-1; d_call: -; v_call: TRBV29-1; cdr3_aa: CSVEVPGSEQFF; cdr3_nt: TGCAGCGTTGAGGTCCCGGGGAGTGAGCAGTTCTTC